This T cell receptor (beta chain) derives from a study of cytomegalovirus exposure and HLA in healthy donors. Turning to the study itself: It was reported in a later analysis that the same platform had been used for the roughly 130 validation repertoires as for the 550 to 700 first-cohort repertoires.

Points from the study as a whole: Many donors carried some public TCRs, although rarity characterized most TCR sequences. One later analysis, an examination of the roughly 130 validation repertoires, found that first-cohort TCR clusters tended to co-occur in them.

Concerning this clone: The antigen remains undetermined.

Germline V gives CDR1 LNHDA, CDR2 SQIVND (reference sequence). The CDR3 has 15 residues. Trimming cost V 3 bases and J 5 bases, with 17 bases left between them. Only in-frame clones appear in the TCRdb table, and some are missing; sequencing was by immunoSEQ multiplex PCR. The profile shows some 260,000 clones, less than 95% of them singletons. What was sequenced was PBMCs. V and J are TRBV19 and TRBJ2-7, with D perhaps given as TRBD1 or TRBD2 (5 bases each). The source is a woman in her twenties or thirties in good health and CMV-seronegative. CDR3 DNA sequence: TGTGCCAGTAGTATGCCGGGCCCAGGGACGGACGAGCAGTACTTC. Translated: CASSMPGPGTDEQYF. Supplemented by reference TRBV19 and TRBJ2-7, the full variable domain reads DGGITQSPKYLFRKEGQNVTLSCEQNLNHDAMYWYRQDPGQGLRLIYYSQIVNDFQKGDIAEGYSVSREKKESFPLTVTSAQKNPTAFYLCASSMPGPGTDEQYFGPGTRLTVT.